The rows below give T cell receptor beta chains drawn from one sample of a study of spatial heterogeneity in lung cancer. Via MiXCR, TCRdb re-called the 5' RACE reads, giving one row per CDR3 protein. The data show 40,000 to 50,000 distinct CDR3 sequences, with about 7.4% seen just once and approximately 13% held by the top ten. Here the sequenced sample was PBMCs, taken at surgery. These receptors came from a female donor with early-stage non-small cell lung cancer. CDR3s include the opening cysteine and the closing phenylalanine or tryptophan. A D gene is named only where the DNA matches it firmly. A row's size may be missing; if present it is once, few, many or a size class.

TRBJ2-6	NA	few	TRBV20-1	CSARYRNSGANVLTF	TGCAGTGCTAGATATCGTAACTCTGGGGCCAACGTCCTGACTTTC
TRBJ2-3	TRBD1	many	TRBV6-1	CASSDRDREFTDTQYF	TGTGCCAGCAGTGACCGGGACAGGGAGTTCACAGATACGCAGTATTTT
TRBJ2-7	NA	few	TRBV7-2	CATTRAGWYEQYF	TGTGCTACCACCCGGGCAGGGTGGTACGAGCAGTACTTC
TRBJ2-7	TRBD2	many	TRBV18	CASSPPVRLAGEQYF	TGTGCCAGCTCACCACCGGTTAGACTAGCCGGGGAGCAGTACTTC
TRBJ1-3	NA	NA	TRBV6-5	CASSGTRGDSGNTIYF	TGTGCCAGCAGCGGGACCCGGGGGGACTCTGGAAACACCATATATTTT
TRBJ1-5	NA	few	TRBV12-3/TRBV12-4	CASSVLRDQPQHF	TGTGCCAGCAGTGTTCTCAGGGATCAGCCCCAGCATTTT
TRBJ2-3	NA	many	TRBV2	CASSEDYPSTDTQYF	TGTGCCAGCAGTGAAGATTATCCTAGCACAGATACGCAGTATTTT
TRBJ2-3	TRBD2	NA	TRBV6-6	CASSYPRGGLRTDTQYF	TGTGCCAGCAGTTACCCGCGGGGGGGCCTCAGGACAGATACGCAGTATTTT
TRBJ1-1	NA	many	TRBV14	CASSQGSGTEAFF	TGTGCCAGCAGCCAAGGAAGCGGCACTGAAGCTTTCTTT
TRBJ1-4	NA	NA	TRBV18	CASSPGRGRDEKLFF	TGTGCCAGCTCACCCGGTCGAGGCCGGGATGAAAAACTGTTTTTT
TRBJ2-7	NA	many	TRBV5-1	CASSLVLTGTHYEQYF	TGCGCCAGCAGCTTGGTGTTGACCGGGACGCACTACGAGCAGTACTTC
TRBJ1-3	NA	NA	TRBV20-1	CSGSIGTPGNTIYF	TGCAGTGGTAGTATAGGGACGCCTGGAAACACCATATATTTT
TRBJ2-3	TRBD2	NA	TRBV27	CASSLNSGGPDTQYF	TGTGCCAGCAGTTTAAATAGCGGGGGGCCTGATACGCAGTATTTT
TRBJ2-5	TRBD2	many	TRBV7-2	CASSLSGTSGGAGETQYF	TGTGCCAGCAGCCTGTCCGGGACTAGCGGGGGGGCCGGAGAGACCCAGTACTTC
TRBJ2-3	NA	many	TRBV6-2/TRBV6-3	CASSTGTYGVTDTQYF	TGTGCCAGCAGTACCGGGACGTATGGGGTCACAGATACGCAGTATTTT
TRBJ2-1	NA	NA	TRBV5-1	CASSSSGGQSYNEQFF	TGCGCCAGCAGCTCTTCCGGGGGGCAGTCCTACAATGAGCAGTTCTTC
TRBJ2-6	NA	few	TRBV5-1	CASSLIPVSGANVLTF	TGCGCCAGCAGCTTGATCCCCGTCTCTGGGGCCAACGTCCTGACTTTC
TRBJ2-7	NA	few	TRBV28	CASFPRGRTYEQYF	TGTGCCAGCTTCCCCCGGGGACGAACCTACGAGCAGTACTTC
TRBJ2-1	TRBD1	few	TRBV20-1	CSASVQSTGGRREQFF	TGCAGTGCTAGTGTCCAGTCGACAGGGGGACGGCGTGAGCAGTTCTTC
TRBJ2-3	NA	few	TRBV7-9	CASSRASTDTQYF	TGTGCCAGCAGCCGGGCCAGCACAGATACGCAGTATTTT
TRBJ1-5	TRBD1	few	TRBV6-1	CASSGTGQGMDQPQHF	TGTGCCAGCAGTGGCACGGGACAGGGTATGGACCAGCCCCAGCATTTT
TRBJ1-1	NA	NA	TRBV7-6	CASRSQVTTEAFF	TGTGCCAGCAGGTCACAGGTAACCACTGAAGCTTTCTTT
TRBJ1-6	NA	many	TRBV7-2	CASNEGYSPLHF	TGTGCCAGCAATGAGGGATATTCACCCCTCCACTTT
TRBJ2-1	NA	NA	TRBV5-5	CASKPGAGNYNEQFF	TGTGCCAGCAAACCGGGGGCGGGGAACTACAATGAGCAGTTCTTC
TRBJ2-6	NA	NA	TRBV30	CARGSSGANVLTF	TGTGCCCGCGGTTCTTCTGGGGCCAACGTCCTGACTTTC
TRBJ1-1	NA	NA	TRBV10-3	CAITFAASRSGTEAFF	TGTGCCATCACCTTCGCCGCCAGCAGATCTGGCACTGAAGCTTTCTTT
TRBJ2-2	NA	NA	TRBV4-3	CASSERGRANTGELFF	TGCGCCAGCAGCGAAAGAGGCAGAGCGAACACCGGGGAGCTGTTTTTT
TRBJ1-4	NA	few	TRBV6-5	CASSYSKGPDEKLFF	TGTGCCAGCAGTTACTCGAAGGGGCCTGATGAAAAACTGTTTTTT
TRBJ2-3	NA	NA	TRBV19	CASKRGAGTDTQYF	TGTGCCAGTAAAAGGGGGGCTGGTACAGATACGCAGTATTTT
TRBJ2-2	NA	many	TRBV4-3	CASSQHGVPPNTGELFF	TGCGCCAGCAGCCAGCACGGGGTCCCGCCGAACACCGGGGAGCTGTTTTTT
TRBJ1-4	TRBD1	NA	TRBV27	CASSLGTGAFNEKLFF	TGTGCCAGCAGTCTGGGGACAGGCGCCTTCAATGAAAAACTGTTTTTT
TRBJ1-1	NA	NA	TRBV18	CASSLLPREDRPENTEAFF	TGTGCCAGCTCACTCCTCCCCCGAGAAGACAGGCCCGAGAACACTGAAGCTTTCTTT
TRBJ2-7	NA	many	TRBV7-2	CASSLTRYEQYF	TGTGCCAGCAGCTTAACTCGGTACGAGCAGTACTTC
TRBJ1-5	NA	many	TRBV7-9	CASSAALANQPQHF	TGTGCCAGCAGCGCGGCCCTGGCCAATCAGCCCCAGCATTTT
TRBJ1-1	NA	NA	TRBV18	CASSPPSANTEAFF	TGTGCCAGCTCACCACCGTCAGCGAACACTGAAGCTTTCTTT
TRBJ1-2	NA	NA	TRBV25-1	CASSEGGGPMGRYGYTF	TGTGCCAGCAGTGAGGGGGGGGGCCCTATGGGCCGCTATGGCTACACCTTC
TRBJ2-5	NA	NA	TRBV6-2/TRBV6-3	CASSKKETQYF	TGTGCCAGCAGCAAAAAAGAGACCCAGTACTTC
TRBJ1-1	TRBD1	many	TRBV11-1	CASSLRTGVNTEAFF	TGTGCCAGCAGCTTAAGGACAGGGGTGAACACTGAAGCTTTCTTT
TRBJ1-1	TRBD1	many	TRBV10-2	CASCLTGFNTEAFF	TGCGCCAGCTGTTTGACAGGGTTCAACACTGAAGCTTTCTTT
TRBJ1-2	NA	NA	TRBV7-2	CASSLVRVSGGYTF	TGTGCCAGCAGCTTAGTTCGGGTGTCAGGAGGCTACACCTTC
TRBJ2-7	NA	many	TRBV4-1	CASSQDSGLGSYEQYF	TGCGCCAGCAGCCAAGACTCGGGACTGGGGTCCTACGAGCAGTACTTC
TRBJ1-1	TRBD1	few	TRBV18	CASSPLTGGSDTEAFF	TGTGCCAGCTCACCGCTTACAGGGGGCTCGGATACTGAAGCTTTCTTT
TRBJ2-3	NA	many	TRBV4-3	CASSQDRAGADTQYF	TGCGCCAGCAGCCAAGATCGGGCTGGCGCAGATACGCAGTATTTT